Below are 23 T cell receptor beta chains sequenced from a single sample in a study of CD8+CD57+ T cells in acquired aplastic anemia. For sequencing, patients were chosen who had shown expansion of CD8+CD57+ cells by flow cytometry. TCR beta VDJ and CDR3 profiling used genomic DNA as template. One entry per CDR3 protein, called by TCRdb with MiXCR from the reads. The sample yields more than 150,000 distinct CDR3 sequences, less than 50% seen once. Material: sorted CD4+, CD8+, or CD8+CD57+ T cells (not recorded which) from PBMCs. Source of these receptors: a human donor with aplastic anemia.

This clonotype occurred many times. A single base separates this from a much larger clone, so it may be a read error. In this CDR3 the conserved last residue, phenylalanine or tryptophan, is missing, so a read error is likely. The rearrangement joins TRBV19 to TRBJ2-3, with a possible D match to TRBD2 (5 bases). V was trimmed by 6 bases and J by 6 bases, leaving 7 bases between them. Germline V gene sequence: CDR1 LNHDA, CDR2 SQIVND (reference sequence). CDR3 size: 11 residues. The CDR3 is CASRERDTQYL. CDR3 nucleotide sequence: TGTGCCAGTAGAGAGCGGGATACGCAGTATCTT.

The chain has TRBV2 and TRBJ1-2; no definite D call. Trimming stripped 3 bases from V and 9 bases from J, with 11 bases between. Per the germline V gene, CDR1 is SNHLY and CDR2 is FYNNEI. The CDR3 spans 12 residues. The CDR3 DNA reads TGTGCCAGCAGTGAGGGTGTATTCAGCTACACCTTC. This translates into CASSEGVFSYTF. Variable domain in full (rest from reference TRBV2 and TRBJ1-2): EPEVTQTPSHQVTQMGQEVILRCVPISNHLYFYWYRQILGQKVEFLVSFYNNEISEKSEIFDDQFSVERPDGSNFTLKIRSTKLEDSAMYFCASSEGVFSYTFGSGTRLTVV.

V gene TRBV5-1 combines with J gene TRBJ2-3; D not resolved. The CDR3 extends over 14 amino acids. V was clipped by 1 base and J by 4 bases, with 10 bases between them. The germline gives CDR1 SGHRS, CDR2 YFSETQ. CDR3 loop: CASSLSSEADTQYF. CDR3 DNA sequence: TGCGCCAGCAGCTTGTCGAGTGAGGCAGATACGCAGTATTTT.

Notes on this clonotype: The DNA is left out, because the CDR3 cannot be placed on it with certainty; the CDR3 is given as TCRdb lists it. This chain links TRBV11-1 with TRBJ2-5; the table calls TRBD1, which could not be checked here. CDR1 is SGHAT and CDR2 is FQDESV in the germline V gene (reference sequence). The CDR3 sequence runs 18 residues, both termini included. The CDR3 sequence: CASSIYLCSGAEGETQYF.

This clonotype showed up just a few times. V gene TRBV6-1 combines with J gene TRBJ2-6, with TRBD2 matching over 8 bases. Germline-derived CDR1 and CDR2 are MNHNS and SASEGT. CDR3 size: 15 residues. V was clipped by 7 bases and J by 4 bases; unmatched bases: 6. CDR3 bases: TGTGCCAGCACCACGGGGGGGACCGGGGCCAACGTCCTGACTTTC. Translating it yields CASTTGGTGANVLTF.

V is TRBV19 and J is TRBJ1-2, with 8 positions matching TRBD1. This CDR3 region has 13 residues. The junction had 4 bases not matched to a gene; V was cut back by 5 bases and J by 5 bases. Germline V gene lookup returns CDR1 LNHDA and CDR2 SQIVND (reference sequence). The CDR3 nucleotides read TGTGCCAGTAGTTGGGGACAGGAGTATGGCTACACCTTC. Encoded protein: CASSWGQEYGYTF.

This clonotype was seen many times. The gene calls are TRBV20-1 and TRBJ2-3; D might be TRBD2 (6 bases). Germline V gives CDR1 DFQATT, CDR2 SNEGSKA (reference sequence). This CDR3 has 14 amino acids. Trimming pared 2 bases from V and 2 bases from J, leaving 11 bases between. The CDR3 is CSARRTGVTDTQYF. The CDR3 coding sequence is TGCAGTGCTAGAAGAACGGGAGTCACAGATACGCAGTATTTT.

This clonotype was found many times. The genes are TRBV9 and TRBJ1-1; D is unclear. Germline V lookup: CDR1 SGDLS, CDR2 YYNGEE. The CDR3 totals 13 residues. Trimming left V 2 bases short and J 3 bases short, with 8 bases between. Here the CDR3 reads CASSVGGYTEAFF. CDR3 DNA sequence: TGTGCCAGCAGCGTCGGTGGGTACACTGAAGCTTTCTTT.

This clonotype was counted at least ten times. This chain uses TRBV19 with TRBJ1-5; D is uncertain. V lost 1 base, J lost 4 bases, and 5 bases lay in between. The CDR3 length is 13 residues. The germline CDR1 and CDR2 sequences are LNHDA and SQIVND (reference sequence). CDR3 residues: CASSIVTNQPQHF. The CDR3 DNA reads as TGTGCCAGTAGTATAGTGACAAATCAGCCCCAGCATTTT.

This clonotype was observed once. In nucleotides, the CDR3 is TGTGCCAGCAGTGAGTTCTCGGACAGGGCCCACGAGCAGTACGTC. Translation: CASSEFSDRAHEQYV. V and J are TRBV25-1 and TRBJ2-7; 8 bases agree with TRBD1. Germline V gene data show CDR1 as MGHDK and CDR2 as SYGVNS. CDR3 size: 15 residues. V lost 3 bases and J lost 5; bases outside the gene matches: 9.

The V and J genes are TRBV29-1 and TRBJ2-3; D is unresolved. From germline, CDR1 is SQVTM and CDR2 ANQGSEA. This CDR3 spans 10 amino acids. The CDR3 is CIVGTDTQYF. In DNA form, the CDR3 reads TGCATAGTGGGAACAGATACGCAGTATTTT.

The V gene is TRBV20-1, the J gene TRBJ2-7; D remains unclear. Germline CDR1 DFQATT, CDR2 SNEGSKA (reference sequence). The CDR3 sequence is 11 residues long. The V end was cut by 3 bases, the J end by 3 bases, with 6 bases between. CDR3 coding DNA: TGCAGTGCTAGGCACGGCTACGAGCAGTACTTC. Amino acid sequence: CSARHGYEQYF.

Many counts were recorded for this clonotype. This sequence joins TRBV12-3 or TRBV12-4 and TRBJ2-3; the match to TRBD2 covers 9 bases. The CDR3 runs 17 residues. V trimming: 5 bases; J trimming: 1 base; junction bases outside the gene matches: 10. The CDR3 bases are TGTGCCAGCAGTCCACCCCATAGCGGGAGAGGCACAGATACGCAGTATTTT. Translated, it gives CASSPPHSGRGTDTQYF.

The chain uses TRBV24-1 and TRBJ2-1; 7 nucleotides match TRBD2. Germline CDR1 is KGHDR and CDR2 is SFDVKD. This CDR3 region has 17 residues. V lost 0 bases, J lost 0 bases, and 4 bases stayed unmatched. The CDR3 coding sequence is TGTGCCACCAGTGATTTGACCAGCGGGGCCTCCTACAATGAGCAGTTCTTC. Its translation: CATSDLTSGASYNEQFF.

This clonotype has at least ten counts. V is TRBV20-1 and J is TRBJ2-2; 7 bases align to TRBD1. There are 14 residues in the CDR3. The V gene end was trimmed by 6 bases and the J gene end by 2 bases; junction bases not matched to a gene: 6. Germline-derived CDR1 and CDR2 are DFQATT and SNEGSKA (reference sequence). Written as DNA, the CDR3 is TGCAGTGCCCGAGGACAGGAAAACACCGGGGAGCTGTTTTTT. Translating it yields CSARGQENTGELFF.

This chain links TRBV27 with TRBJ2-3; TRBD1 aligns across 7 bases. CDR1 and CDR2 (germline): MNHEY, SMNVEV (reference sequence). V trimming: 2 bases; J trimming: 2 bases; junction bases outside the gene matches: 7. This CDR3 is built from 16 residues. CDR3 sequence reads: CASSLNRGTPTDTQYF. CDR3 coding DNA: TGTGCCAGCAGTTTAAACAGGGGTACCCCCACAGATACGCAGTATTTT.

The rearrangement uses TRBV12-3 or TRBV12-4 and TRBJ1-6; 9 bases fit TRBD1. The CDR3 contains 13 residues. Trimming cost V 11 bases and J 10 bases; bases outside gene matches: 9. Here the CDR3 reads CASNGQGRSPLHF. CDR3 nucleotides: TGTGCCTCTAACGGACAGGGGAGGTCACCCCTCCACTTT.

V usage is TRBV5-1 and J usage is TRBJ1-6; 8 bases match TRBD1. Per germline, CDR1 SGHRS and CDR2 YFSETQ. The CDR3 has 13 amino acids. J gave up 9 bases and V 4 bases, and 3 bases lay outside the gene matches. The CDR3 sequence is CASSRQGSSPLHF. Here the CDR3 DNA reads TGCGCCAGCAGCCGACAGGGGTCTTCACCCCTCCACTTT.

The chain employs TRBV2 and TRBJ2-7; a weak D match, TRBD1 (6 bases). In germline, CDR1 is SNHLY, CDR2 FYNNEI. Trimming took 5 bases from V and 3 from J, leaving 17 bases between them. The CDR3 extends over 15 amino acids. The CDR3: CASSLLWAGDYEQYF. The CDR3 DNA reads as TGTGCCAGCAGTCTCCTCTGGGCAGGGGACTACGAGCAGTACTTC.

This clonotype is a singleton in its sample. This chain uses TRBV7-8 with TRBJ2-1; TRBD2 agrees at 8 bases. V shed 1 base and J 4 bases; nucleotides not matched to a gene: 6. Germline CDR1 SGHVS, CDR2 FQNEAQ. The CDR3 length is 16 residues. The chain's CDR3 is CASSLVASGLYNEQFF. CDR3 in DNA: TGTGCCAGCAGCTTAGTGGCTAGCGGGCTATACAATGAGCAGTTCTTC.

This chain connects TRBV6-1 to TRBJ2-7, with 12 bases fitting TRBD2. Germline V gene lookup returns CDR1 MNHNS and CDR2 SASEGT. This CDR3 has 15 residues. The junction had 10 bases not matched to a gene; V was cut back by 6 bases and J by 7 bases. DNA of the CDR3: TGTGCCAGCAGGGGAACTAGCGGGAGGAACCATGAGCAGTACTTC. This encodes CASRGTSGRNHEQYF.

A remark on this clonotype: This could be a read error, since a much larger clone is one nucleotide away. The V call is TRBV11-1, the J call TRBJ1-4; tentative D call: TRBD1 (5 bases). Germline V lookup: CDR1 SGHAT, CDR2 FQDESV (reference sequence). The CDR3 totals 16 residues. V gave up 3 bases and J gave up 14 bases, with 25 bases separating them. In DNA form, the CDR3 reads TGTGCCAGCAGCTTTGAATTAAGGGCAGGGTCGATTCGGCTGTTTTTT. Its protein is CASSFELRAGSIRLFF.

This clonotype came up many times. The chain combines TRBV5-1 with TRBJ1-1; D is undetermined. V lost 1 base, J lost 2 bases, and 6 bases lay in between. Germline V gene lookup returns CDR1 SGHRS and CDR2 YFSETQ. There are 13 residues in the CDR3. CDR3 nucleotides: TGCGCCAGCAGCTTGTCGGCCAACACTGAAGCTTTCTTT. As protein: CASSLSANTEAFF.